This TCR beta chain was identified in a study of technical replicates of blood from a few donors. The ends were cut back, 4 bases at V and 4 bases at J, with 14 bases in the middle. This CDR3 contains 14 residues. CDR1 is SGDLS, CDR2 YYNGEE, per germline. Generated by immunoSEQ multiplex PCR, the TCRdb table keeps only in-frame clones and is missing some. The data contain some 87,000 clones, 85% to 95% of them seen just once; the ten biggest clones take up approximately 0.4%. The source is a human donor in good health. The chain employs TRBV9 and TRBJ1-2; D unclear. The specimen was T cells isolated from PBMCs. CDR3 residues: CASSPGDPSYGYTF. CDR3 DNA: TGTGCCAGCAGCCCGGGAGACCCGTCCTATGGCTACACCTTC.